Each of the 15 T cell receptor beta chains below was sequenced from the same sample in a study of cytomegalovirus exposure and HLA in healthy donors. A multiplex PCR was run with 60 Vbeta primers and 13 Jbeta primers. Clones were read by immunoSEQ multiplex PCR, and TCRdb kept only the in-frame ones, dropping some. The sample has about 140,000 clones; 76% are singletons. Sequencing was done on a sample of PBMCs. The receptors were sampled from a woman aged 40 to 50 in good health and CMV-seronegative.

The V and J genes are TRBV5-1 and TRBJ1-2; no reliable D call. Germline values: CDR1 SGHRS, CDR2 YFSETQ. The ends were cut back, 0 bases at V and 6 bases at J, with 15 bases in the middle. The CDR3 totals 15 residues. CDR3 coding DNA: TGCGCCAGCAGCTTGGCATCGTATCCCGCAGATGGCTACACCTTC. Amino acids: CASSLASYPADGYTF.

V and J are TRBV10-3 and TRBJ2-5; 10 positions agree with TRBD2. Germline V gives CDR1 ENHRY, CDR2 SYGVKD. The trim removed 6 bases at V and 2 bases at J, leaving 6 bases unmatched. The CDR3 loop spans 15 amino acids. The CDR3 is CAISDWGLAQETQYF. CDR3 DNA sequence: TGTGCCATCAGCGACTGGGGACTAGCGCAAGAGACCCAGTACTTC.

The sample holds a few counts of this clone. J is TRBJ1-3 and V is TRBV5-6; D gene ambiguous. The CDR3 loop spans 14 amino acids. V gave up 1 base and J gave up 0 bases, with 5 bases separating them. Germline V CDR1 and CDR2: SGHDT, YYEEEE. In DNA, the CDR3 is TGTGCCAGCAGCTTGAGCTACTCTGGAAACACCATATATTTT. Its protein product is CASSLSYSGNTIYF.

This chain connects TRBV15 to TRBJ1-2; 7 bases are shared with TRBD1. There are 14 residues in the CDR3. V gave up 3 bases and J gave up 4 bases; unmatched junction bases: 5. Germline CDR1 and CDR2: LNHNV and YYDKDF (reference sequence). This chain's CDR3 is CATSSLTGSYGYTF. Written as DNA, the CDR3 is TGTGCCACCAGCAGCCTGACAGGGAGCTATGGCTACACCTTC.

The rearrangement links TRBV2 to TRBJ1-5; unclear D gene. V lost 2 bases and J 3 bases, leaving 2 bases between the germline ends. CDR3 length: 12 residues. The V gene's germline CDR1 is SNHLY and CDR2 FYNNEI. DNA for the CDR3: TGTGCCAGCAGTGAACTCAATCAGCCCCAGCATTTT. This gives the protein CASSELNQPQHF.

This clone came up a few times. The V call is TRBV5-1, the J call TRBJ1-2; D gene uncertain. V lost 1 base, J lost 6 bases, and 4 bases lay in between. The CDR3 runs 11 residues. Germline V gene sequence: CDR1 SGHRS, CDR2 YFSETQ. Written as DNA, the CDR3 is TGCGCCAGCAGCTTGTCTGATGGCTACACCTTC. Residues: CASSLSDGYTF.

V is TRBV5-4 and J is TRBJ2-5; D might be TRBD2 (6 bases). This CDR3 is 15 amino acids long. V shed 5 bases and J shed 5 bases, with 19 bases lying between them. Germline lookup yields CDR1 SGHNT and CDR2 YYREEE (reference sequence). CDR3 nucleotide sequence: TGTGCCAGCAGGGGGCGAGCGGGCCCGGGGGAGACCCAGTACTTC. Translation gives CASRGRAGPGETQYF.

V is TRBV7-6 and J is TRBJ2-3, with 10 bases identical to TRBD2. CDR1 and CDR2 (germline): SGHVS, FNYEAQ. This CDR3 has 15 amino acids. Trimming cost V 4 bases and J 2 bases; bases outside gene matches: 3. CDR3 region: CASSWSGGATDTQYF. The CDR3 DNA reads TGTGCCAGCAGCTGGAGCGGGGGGGCCACAGATACGCAGTATTTT. The variable domain in full, completed from reference TRBV7-6 and TRBJ2-3, reads GAGVSQSPRYKVTKRGQDVALRCDPISGHVSLYWYRQALGQGPEFLTYFNYEAQQDKSGLPNDRFSAERPEGSISTLTIQRTEQRDSAMYRCASSWSGGATDTQYFGPGTRLTVL.

This clone was seen only once. The chain carries TRBV2 and TRBJ1-5; no clear D. CDR1 and CDR2 from the germline V gene are SNHLY and FYNNEI. V lost 6 bases to trimming and J lost 3 bases, with 15 bases between them. The CDR3 spans 15 residues. The CDR3 protein is CASSPYSSSNQPQHF. The CDR3 DNA reads TGTGCCAGCAGCCCTTATAGTAGTTCCAATCAGCCCCAGCATTTT. Based on the CDR3 plus reference TRBV2 and TRBJ1-5, the full variable domain is EPEVTQTPSHQVTQMGQEVILRCVPISNHLYFYWYRQILGQKVEFLVSFYNNEISEKSEIFDDQFSVERPDGSNFTLKIRSTKLEDSAMYFCASSPYSSSNQPQHFGDGTRLSIL.

This clone was found once. The CDR3 coding sequence is TGTGCCAGCAGCCCGCCGACAGGGGGCAGTCGGTACACCGGGGAGCTGTTTTTT. It codes for CASSPPTGGSRYTGELFF. The rearrangement links TRBV7-9 to TRBJ2-2; 10 bases map to TRBD1. The V gene's germline CDR1 is SEHNR and CDR2 FQNEAQ (reference sequence). V lost 5 bases, J lost 3 bases, and 12 bases stayed unmatched. The CDR3 is 18 residues long. Full variable domain (outside the CDR3, taken from reference TRBV7-9 and TRBJ2-2): DTGVSQNPRHKITKRGQNVTFRCDPISEHNRLYWYRQTLGQGPEFLTYFQNEAQLEKSRLLSDRFSAERPKGSFSTLEIQRTEQGDSAMYLCASSPPTGGSRYTGELFFGEGSRLTVL.

The J gene is TRBJ1-2, the V gene TRBV18; the D is unclear. Trimming pared 2 bases from V and 6 bases from J, leaving 13 bases between. Germline CDR1 and CDR2: KGHSH and LQKENI. The CDR3 consists of 14 residues. The CDR3 region has the DNA TGTGCCAGCTCACCAATTCCGGTTGAGCATGGCTACACCTTC. This encodes CASSPIPVEHGYTF.

This chain links TRBV4-1 with TRBJ2-4, with a tentative D call TRBD1 (5 bases). V was cut by 2 bases and J by 0 bases, with 11 bases left in between. Germline values: CDR1 MGHRA, CDR2 YSYEKL. This CDR3 has 16 residues. The CDR3 protein is CASSQRTPLAKNIQYF. CDR3 nucleotides: TGCGCCAGCAGCCAAAGGACACCCCTAGCCAAAAACATTCAGTACTTC.

The CDR3 region is CASSPGWETQYF. CDR3 bases: TGTGCCAGCAGCCCGGGTTGGGAGACCCAGTACTTC. The chain links TRBV6-5 to TRBJ2-5, with no clear D. The CDR3 is made up of 12 amino acids. V lost 6 bases and J 5 bases, leaving 10 bases between the germline ends. Germline values: CDR1 MNHEY, CDR2 SVGAGI.

This clone was observed a few times. The chain joins TRBV6-5 to TRBJ1-2; unclear D gene. Per germline, CDR1 MNHEY and CDR2 SVGAGI. Trimming shortened V by 0 bases and J by 6 bases, and 8 bases separated the two germline ends. There are 13 residues in the CDR3. CDR3 sequence: CASSYSLRDGYTF. For the CDR3, the DNA is TGTGCCAGCAGTTACTCGCTTCGGGATGGCTACACCTTC.

The gene calls are TRBV18 and TRBJ2-1, with TRBD2 matching over 7 bases. The J segment lost 2 bases and the V segment lost 3 bases, leaving 4 bases of the junction unmatched. The CDR3 extends over 15 amino acids. Per germline, CDR1 KGHSH and CDR2 LQKENI. The CDR3 DNA reads TGTGCCAGCTCACCCCAGAGCGGGACCTACAATGAGCAGTTCTTC. Amino acids: CASSPQSGTYNEQFF.